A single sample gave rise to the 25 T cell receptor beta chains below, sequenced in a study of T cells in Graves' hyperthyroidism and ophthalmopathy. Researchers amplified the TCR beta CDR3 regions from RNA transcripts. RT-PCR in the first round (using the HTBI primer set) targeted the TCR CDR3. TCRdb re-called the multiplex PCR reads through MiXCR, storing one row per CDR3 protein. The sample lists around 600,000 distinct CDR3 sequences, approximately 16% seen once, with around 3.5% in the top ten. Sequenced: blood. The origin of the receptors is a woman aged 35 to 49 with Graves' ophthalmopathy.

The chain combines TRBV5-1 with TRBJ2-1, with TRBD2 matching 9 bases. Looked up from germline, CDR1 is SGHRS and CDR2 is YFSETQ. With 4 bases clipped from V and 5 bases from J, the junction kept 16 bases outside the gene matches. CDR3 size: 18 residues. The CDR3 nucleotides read TGCGCCAGCAGCGTGGGGTACCCGCTAGCGGGGTCAAACAATGAGCAGTTCTTC. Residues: CASSVGYPLAGSNNEQFF. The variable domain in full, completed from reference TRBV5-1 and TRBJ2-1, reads KAGVTQTPRYLIKTRGQQVTLSCSPISGHRSVSWYQQTPGQGLQFLFEYFSETQRNKGNFPGRFSGRQFSNSRSEMNVSTLELGDSALYLCASSVGYPLAGSNNEQFFGPGTRLTVL.

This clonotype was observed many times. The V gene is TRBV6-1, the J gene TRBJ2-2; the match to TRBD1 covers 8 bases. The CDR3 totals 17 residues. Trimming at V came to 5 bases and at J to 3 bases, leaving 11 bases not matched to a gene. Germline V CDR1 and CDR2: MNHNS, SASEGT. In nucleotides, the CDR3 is TGTGCCAGCAGTTCCAAACGGACAGGGTGGGACACCGGGGAGCTGTTTTTT. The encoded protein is CASSSKRTGWDTGELFF.

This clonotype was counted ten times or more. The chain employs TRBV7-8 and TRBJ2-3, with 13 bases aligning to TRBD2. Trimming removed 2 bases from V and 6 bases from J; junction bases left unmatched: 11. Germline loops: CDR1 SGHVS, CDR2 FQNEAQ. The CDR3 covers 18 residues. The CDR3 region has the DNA TGTGCCAGCAGCTTAAGGTTGACTAGCGGGAGGCCAGGGGATACGCAGTATTTT. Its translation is CASSLRLTSGRPGDTQYF.

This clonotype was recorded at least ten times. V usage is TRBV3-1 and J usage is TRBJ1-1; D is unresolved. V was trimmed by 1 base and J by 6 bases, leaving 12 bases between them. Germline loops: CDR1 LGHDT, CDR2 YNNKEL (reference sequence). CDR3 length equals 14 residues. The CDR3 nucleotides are TGTGCCAGCAGCCAAGTCGGTGAGAGGGCTGAAGCTTTCTTT. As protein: CASSQVGERAEAFF.

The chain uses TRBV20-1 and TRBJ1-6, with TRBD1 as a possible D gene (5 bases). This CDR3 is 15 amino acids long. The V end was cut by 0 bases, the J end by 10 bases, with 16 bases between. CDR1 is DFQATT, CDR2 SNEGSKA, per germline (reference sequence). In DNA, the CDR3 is TGCAGTGCTAGAGACAGGGACTTGGGCTTGTCACCCCTCCACTTT. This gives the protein CSARDRDLGLSPLHF.

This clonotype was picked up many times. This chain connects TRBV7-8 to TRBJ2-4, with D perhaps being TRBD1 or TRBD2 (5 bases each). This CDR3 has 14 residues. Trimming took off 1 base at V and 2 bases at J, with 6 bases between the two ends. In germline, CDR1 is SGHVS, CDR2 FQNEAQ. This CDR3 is CASSLGGSKNIQYF. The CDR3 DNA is TGTGCCAGCAGCTTAGGGGGGTCCAAAAACATTCAGTACTTC.

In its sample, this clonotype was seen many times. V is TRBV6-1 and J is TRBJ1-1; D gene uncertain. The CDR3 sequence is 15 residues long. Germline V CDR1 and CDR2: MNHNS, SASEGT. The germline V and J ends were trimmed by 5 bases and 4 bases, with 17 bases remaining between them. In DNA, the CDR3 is TGTGCCAGCAGTTCCATGCGGGAGCGGGGCACTGAAGCTTTCTTT. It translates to CASSSMRERGTEAFF.

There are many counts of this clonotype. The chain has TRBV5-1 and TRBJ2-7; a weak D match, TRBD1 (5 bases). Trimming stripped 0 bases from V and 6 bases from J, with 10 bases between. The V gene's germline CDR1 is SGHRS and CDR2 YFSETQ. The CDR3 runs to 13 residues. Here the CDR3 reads CASSLGGSAEQYF. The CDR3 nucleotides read TGCGCCAGCAGCTTGGGGGGCTCGGCCGAGCAGTACTTC.

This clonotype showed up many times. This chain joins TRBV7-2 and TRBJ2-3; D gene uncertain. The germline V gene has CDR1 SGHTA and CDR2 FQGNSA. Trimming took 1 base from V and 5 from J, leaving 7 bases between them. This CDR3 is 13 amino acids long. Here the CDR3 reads CASSLGAKDTQYF. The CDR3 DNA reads TGTGCCAGCAGCTTAGGAGCAAAAGATACGCAGTATTTT.

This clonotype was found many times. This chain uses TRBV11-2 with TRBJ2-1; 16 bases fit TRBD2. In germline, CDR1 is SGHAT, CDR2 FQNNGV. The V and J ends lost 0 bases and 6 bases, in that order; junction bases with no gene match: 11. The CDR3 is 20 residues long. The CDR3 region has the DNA TGTGCCAGCAGCTTAGATCGGCGATTCGGGACTAGCGGGAGGGGCAATGAGCAGTTCTTC. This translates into CASSLDRRFGTSGRGNEQFF.

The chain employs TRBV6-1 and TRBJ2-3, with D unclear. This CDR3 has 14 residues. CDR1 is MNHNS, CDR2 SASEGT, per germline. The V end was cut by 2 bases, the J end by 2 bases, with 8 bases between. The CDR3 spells CASSEKSNTDTQYF. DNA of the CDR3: TGTGCCAGCAGTGAAAAGTCGAACACAGATACGCAGTATTTT.

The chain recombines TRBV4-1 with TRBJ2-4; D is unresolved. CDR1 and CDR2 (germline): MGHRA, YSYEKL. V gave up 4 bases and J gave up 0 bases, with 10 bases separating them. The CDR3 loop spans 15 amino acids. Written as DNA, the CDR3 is TGCGCCAGCAGCCGAGGTACTATAGCCAAAAACATTCAGTACTTC. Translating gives CASSRGTIAKNIQYF.

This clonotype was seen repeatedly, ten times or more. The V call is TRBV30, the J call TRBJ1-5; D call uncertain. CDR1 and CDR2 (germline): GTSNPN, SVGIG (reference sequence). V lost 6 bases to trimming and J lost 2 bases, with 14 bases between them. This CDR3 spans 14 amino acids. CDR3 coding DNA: TGTGCCTGCGGAGGGTCGACACGCAATCAGCCCCAGCATTTT. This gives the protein CACGGSTRNQPQHF.

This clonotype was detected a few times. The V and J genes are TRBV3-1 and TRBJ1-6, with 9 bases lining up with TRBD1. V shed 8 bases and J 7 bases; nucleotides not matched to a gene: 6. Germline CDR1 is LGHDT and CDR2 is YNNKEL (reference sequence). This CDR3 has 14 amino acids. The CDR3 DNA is TGTGCCAGCGGGTCGGGGACAGGGAATTCACCCCTCCACTTT. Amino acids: CASGSGTGNSPLHF.

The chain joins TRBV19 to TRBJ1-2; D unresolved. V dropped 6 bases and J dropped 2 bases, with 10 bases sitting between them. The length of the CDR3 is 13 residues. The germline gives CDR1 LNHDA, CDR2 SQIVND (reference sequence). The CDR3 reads CASSPTQNYGYTF. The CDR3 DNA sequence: TGTGCCAGTAGCCCGACACAGAACTATGGCTACACCTTC.

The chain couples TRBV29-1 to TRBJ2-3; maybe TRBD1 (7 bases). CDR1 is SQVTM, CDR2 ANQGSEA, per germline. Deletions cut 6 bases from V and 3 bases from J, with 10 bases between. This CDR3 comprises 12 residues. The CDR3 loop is CSVGGQTDTQYF. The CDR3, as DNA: TGCAGCGTGGGGGGACAGACAGATACGCAGTATTTT.

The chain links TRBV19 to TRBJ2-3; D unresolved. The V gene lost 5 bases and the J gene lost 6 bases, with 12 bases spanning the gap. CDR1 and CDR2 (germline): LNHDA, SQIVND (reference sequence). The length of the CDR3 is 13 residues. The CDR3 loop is CASSWGSWDTQYF. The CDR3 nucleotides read TGTGCCAGTAGTTGGGGTTCTTGGGATACGCAGTATTTT.

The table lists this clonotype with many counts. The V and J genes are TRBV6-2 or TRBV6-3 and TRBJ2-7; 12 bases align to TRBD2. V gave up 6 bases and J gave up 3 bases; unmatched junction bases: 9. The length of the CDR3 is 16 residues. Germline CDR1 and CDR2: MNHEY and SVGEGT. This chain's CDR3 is CASSKTSGSGIYEQYF. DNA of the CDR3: TGTGCCAGCAGCAAGACTAGCGGGAGTGGGATCTACGAGCAGTACTTC.

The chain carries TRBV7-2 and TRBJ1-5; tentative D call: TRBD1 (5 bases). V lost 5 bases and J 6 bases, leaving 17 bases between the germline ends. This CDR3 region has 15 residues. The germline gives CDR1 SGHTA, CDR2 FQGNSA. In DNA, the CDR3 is TGTGCCAGCAGCCAGTGGGGGAGGGGCGCTCAGCCCCAGCATTTT. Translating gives CASSQWGRGAQPQHF.

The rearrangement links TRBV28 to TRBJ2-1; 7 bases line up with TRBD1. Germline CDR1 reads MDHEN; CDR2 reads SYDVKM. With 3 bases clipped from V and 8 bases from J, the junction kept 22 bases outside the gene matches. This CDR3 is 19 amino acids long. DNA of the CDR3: TGTGCCAGCAGTTTGCCCGCAACCAGGTTTGTCCAGGGGGACGATGAGCAGTTCTTC. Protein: CASSLPATRFVQGDDEQFF.

CDR3 protein: CASSLVGTGLSGNTIYF. CDR3 coding DNA: TGTGCCAGCAGCTTAGTGGGGACAGGGCTCTCTGGAAACACCATATATTTT. The chain combines TRBV7-2 with TRBJ1-3, with 9 positions matching TRBD1. V lost 1 base to trimming and J lost 0 bases; unmatched junction nucleotides: 4. Germline V gene data show CDR1 as SGHTA and CDR2 as FQGNSA. The CDR3 is 17 amino acids.

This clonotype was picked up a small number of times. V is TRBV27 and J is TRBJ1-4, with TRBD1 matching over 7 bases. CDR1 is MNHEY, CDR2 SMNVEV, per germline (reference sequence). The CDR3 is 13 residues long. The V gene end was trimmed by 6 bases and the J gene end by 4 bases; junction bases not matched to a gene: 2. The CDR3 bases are TGTGCCAGCAGAAGACAGGGTAATGAAAAACTGTTTTTT. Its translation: CASRRQGNEKLFF.

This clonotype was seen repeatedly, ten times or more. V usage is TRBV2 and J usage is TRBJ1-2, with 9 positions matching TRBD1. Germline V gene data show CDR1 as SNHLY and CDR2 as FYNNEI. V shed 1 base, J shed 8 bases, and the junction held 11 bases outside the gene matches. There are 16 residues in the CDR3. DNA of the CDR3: TGTGCCAGCAGTGAAGAGGACGACAGGGGGGACGGCGGCTACACCTTC. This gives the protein CASSEEDDRGDGGYTF.

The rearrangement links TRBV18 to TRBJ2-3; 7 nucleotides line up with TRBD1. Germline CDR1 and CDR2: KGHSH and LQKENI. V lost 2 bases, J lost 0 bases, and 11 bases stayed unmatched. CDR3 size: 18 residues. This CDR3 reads CASSPNDRTGLSTDTQYF. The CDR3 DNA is TGTGCCAGCTCACCAAACGATCGGACAGGCCTAAGCACAGATACGCAGTATTTT.

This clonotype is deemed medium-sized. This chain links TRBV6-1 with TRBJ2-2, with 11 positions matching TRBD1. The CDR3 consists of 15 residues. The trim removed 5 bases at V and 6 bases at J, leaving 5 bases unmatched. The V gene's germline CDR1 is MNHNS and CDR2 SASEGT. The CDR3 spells CASSPGQGGSGELFF. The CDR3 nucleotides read TGTGCCAGCAGTCCGGGACAGGGGGGCTCCGGGGAGCTGTTTTTT.